One TCR beta chain is described in this entry. A few counts support this clonotype. It has no known antigen specificity. No qualities accompany the bases; no much larger clone lies one base away. V loses 7 bases of germline sequence and J loses 5 bases, and the interval between the two ends is 17 bases. There are 14 amino acids in the CDR3, from cysteine to phenylalanine inclusive. The CDR3 DNA has 42 bases and is translated from base 1. For CDR1 and CDR2, the germline V gene (reference sequence) lists LGHDT and YNNKEL. The library was made by RACE. TCRdb names NextSeq 500 as the instrument used. During library preparation, unique molecular identifiers were attached to individual cDNA molecules so that TCRs could be counted quantitatively and reproducibly. From each blood RNA sample, both TCR alpha and TCR beta chains were sequenced. The authors processed their data as follows. A median of approximately 100,000 TCRs per sample was observed, with a range of about 20,000 to 750,000. V, J and CDR3 annotation of the TCR reads was performed with the Decombinator software suite. For PS versus PT1 abundance plots, all samples were subsampled to the same number of TCRs (28,000). Expanded TCRs were defined as absent before sensitization and observed at least eight times at the 2-week time point. TCRdb ran its own pipeline on the public reads, namely fastp trimming at Q25 and MiXCR clone calling, and kept in-frame beta chains. When rows share a CDR3 protein, they turn into one entry using the most common DNA and genes. The V and J calls shown here were made by TCRdb, not taken from the authors' results. This sample is represented by approximately 320,000 distinct CDR3 sequences; over 5% of them were singletons. The top ten clones comprise less than 9% of the sample.

The time point label, as the study defines it: pre-sensitization, week 0. The treatment or condition label, as the study defines it: therapeutic diphenylcyclopropenone sensitization with weekly scalp DPC. At every patch-test visit, the blood draw took place before the patch test was put on. Patients were eligible if aged 18 to 70, diagnosed with alopecia and judged suitable for DPC therapy, and pregnant patients were excluded. Total RNA was extracted from unfractionated whole blood collected in Tempus Blood RNA tubes. The entry originates in a study of human T cells and chemical hapten exposure (dated by TCRdb to the early 2020s). Notes on the research overall: For sensitization, 2% DPC in acetone was applied to a roughly 2 cm by roughly 2 cm area of upper inner arm skin. Throughout the study period of 20 to 25 weeks, patients also received therapeutic DPC doses to the scalp every week. Patch testing was performed on the upper back with Finn chambers containing 0.01% DPC, and the patch tests were scored after 6 days according to International Contact Dermatitis Research Group standards. The patient cohort, mostly female, included alopecia areata with under or over 50% scalp involvement, alopecia totalis and alopecia universalis. Libraries were combined into a pool for sequencing, and differences in TCR yield between samples came mainly from small differences in library volumes within the pool. In alopecia patients, the study followed how the peripheral blood TCR repertoire changed in vivo over primary and secondary sensitization to diphenylcyclopropenone (DPC), a hapten. Blood was sampled from patients pre-sensitization (week 0) and at 2, 6 and about 24 weeks after DPC sensitization. Blood for TCR sequencing was provided by twenty-nine alopecia patients at one to four time points (pre-sensitization, 2, 6 and 24 weeks). Summary of the overall study and its limitations: Expanded TCRs formed significantly more large CDR3 similarity clusters than pre-sensitization or healthy control sets, consistent with antigen-driven responses. Patch test score was positively correlated with the number of PT1 expanded TCRs, with significance at thresholds 8, 16 and 32 but not at 4. DPC sensitization did not change how many TCRs were above 1 in 1000 frequency, and no evidence was found of alterations in global repertoire structure. After repeated subsampling, the strength of the expansion versus patch-test correlation and the threshold at which it became significant changed. Because all patients had alopecia, a presumed autoimmune disease, the immune response of the patients might differ from that of healthy individuals.

The V and J genes are TRBV3-1 and TRBJ1-1; tentative D gene TRBD1, with 5 bases matching. The TCR originated in a woman younger than 35 with alopecia areata. Some clones in this sample may be carry-over from other donors' samples. Sequenced here: whole blood, sampled in connection with sensitization to the hapten diphenylcyclopropenone (DPC). CDR3 reads: CASTPRTGNTEAFF. The bases are TGTGCCAGCACCCCAAGAACAGGAAATACTGAAGCTTTCTTT.